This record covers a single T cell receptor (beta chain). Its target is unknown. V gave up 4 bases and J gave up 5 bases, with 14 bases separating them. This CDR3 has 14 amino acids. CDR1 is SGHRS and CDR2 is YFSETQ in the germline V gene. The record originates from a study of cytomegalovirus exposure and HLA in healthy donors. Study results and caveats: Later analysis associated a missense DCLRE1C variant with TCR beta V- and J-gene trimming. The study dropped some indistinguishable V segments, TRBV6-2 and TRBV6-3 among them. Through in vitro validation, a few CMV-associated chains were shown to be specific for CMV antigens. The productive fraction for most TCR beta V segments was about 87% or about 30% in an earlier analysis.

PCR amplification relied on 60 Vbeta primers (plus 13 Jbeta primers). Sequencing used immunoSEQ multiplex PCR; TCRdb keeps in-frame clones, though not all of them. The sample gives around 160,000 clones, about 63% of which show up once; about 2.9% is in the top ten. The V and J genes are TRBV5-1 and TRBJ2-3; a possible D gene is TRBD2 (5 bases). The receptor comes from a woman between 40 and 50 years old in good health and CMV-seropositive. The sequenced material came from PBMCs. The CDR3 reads CASSAIRAGDTQYF. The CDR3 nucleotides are TGCGCCAGCAGCGCGATTAGGGCGGGAGATACGCAGTATTTT.